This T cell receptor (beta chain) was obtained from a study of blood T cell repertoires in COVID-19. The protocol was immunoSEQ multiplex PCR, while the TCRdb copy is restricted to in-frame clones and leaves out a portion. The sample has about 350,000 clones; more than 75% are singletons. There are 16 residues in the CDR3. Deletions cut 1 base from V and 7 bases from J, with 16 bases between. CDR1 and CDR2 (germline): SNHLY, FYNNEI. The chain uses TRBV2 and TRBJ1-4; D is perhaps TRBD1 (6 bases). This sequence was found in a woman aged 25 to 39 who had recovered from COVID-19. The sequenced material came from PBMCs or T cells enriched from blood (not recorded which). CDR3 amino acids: CASSEVSGGIGEKLFF. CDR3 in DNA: TGTGCCAGCAGTGAAGTTTCGGGGGGCATTGGTGAAAAACTGTTTTTT.